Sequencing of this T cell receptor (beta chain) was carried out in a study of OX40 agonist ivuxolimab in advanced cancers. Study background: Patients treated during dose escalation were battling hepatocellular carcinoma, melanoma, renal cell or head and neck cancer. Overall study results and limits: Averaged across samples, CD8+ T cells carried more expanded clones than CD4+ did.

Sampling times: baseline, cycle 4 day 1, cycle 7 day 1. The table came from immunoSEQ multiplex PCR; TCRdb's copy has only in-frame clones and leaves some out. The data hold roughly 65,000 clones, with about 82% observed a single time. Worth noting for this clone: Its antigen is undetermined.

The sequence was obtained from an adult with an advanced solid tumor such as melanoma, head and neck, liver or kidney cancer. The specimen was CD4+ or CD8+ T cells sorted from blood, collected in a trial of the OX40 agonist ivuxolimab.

The DNA of the CDR3 is TGTGCCAGCAGCTTAGGGGACAGTAACAATGAGCAGTTCTTC. Translating it yields CASSLGDSNNEQFF. The genes are TRBV7-2 and TRBJ2-1; 7 bases are a match to TRBD1. Germline CDR1 SGHTA, CDR2 FQGNSA. This CDR3 region has 14 residues. With V trimmed by 1 base and J by 5 bases, 2 bases remained unmatched.